Listed here are 15 T cell receptor beta chains from one sample, sequenced in a study of radiation and T cells in renal cell carcinoma. Assay used: immunoSEQ multiplex PCR; TCRdb lists only in-frame clones, some missing. The table lists over 120,000 clones, about 88% of them singletons. As to time point: baseline pretreatment blood. The treatment is: 15 Gy SBRT to primary tumor, nephrectomy 4 weeks later. The sample here was blood, taken from a patient whose treatment included radiotherapy and nephrectomy. These receptors came from a woman in her fifties or sixties with renal cell carcinoma.

This chain joins TRBV30 and TRBJ2-5; no definite D call. This CDR3 spans 10 amino acids. V dropped 2 bases and J dropped 4 bases, with 2 bases sitting between them. CDR1 GTSNPN and CDR2 SVGIG come from the germline V gene (reference sequence). The CDR3 protein is CAWSRETQYF. The DNA for the CDR3 is TGTGCCTGGAGTAGAGAGACCCAGTACTTC.

Regarding this clone: The same CDR3 also results from other DNA sequences found in this sample. The genes are TRBV19 and TRBJ2-3, with D possibly TRBD2 on 6 matching bases. V was trimmed by 3 bases and J by 6 bases, leaving 10 bases between them. CDR1 LNHDA and CDR2 SQIVND come from the germline V gene (reference sequence). This CDR3 spans 13 amino acids. The CDR3 region is CASSMAGGDTQYF. The CDR3 DNA is TGTGCCAGTAGTATGGCTGGGGGGGATACGCAGTATTTT.

There are a few counts of this clone. V usage is TRBV5-6 and J usage is TRBJ1-1; a weak D match, TRBD1 (5 bases). Germline V gene lookup returns CDR1 SGHDT and CDR2 YYEEEE. Between the trimmed V and J ends, which lost 2 bases and 3 bases, there was a span of 8 bases. The CDR3 contains 13 residues. CDR3 nucleotides: TGTGCCAGCAGCTTTAGGGGATACACTGAAGCTTTCTTT. Protein sequence: CASSFRGYTEAFF.

Here the CDR3 reads CASRALQADYGYTF. The CDR3 DNA is TGTGCCAGCAGAGCTTTACAGGCGGACTATGGCTACACCTTC. V is TRBV2 and J is TRBJ1-2; weak D call: TRBD1 (5 bases). This CDR3 region has 14 residues. Trimming left V 6 bases short and J 3 bases short, with 14 bases between. Per the germline V gene, CDR1 is SNHLY and CDR2 is FYNNEI.

V usage is TRBV4-3 and J usage is TRBJ1-2, with D possibly matching TRBD1 (6 bases). CDR1 and CDR2 from the germline V gene are LGHNA and YSLEER. V lost 4 bases and J lost 4, with 13 bases in between. The CDR3 spans 14 residues. The CDR3 protein is CASSRGQRPYGYTF. The CDR3 DNA reads TGCGCCAGCAGCCGAGGACAGCGCCCCTATGGCTACACCTTC.

This chain connects TRBV11-1 to TRBJ1-1, with D perhaps matching TRBD1 (6 bases). Per the germline V gene, CDR1 is SGHAT and CDR2 is FQDESV (reference sequence). The ends were cut back, 5 bases at V and 1 base at J, with 17 bases in the middle. The CDR3 covers 16 residues. In DNA form, the CDR3 reads TGTGCCAGCAGCCCCTCGCGGGGGGCGGGGAACACTGAAGCTTTCTTT. It encodes CASSPSRGAGNTEAFF.

This clone occurred once. This chain joins TRBV29-1 and TRBJ1-6, with D hard to call. The CDR3 consists of 13 residues. Trimming took off 5 bases at V and 6 bases at J, with 11 bases between the two ends. Per the germline V gene, CDR1 is SQVTM and CDR2 is ANQGSEA. CDR3 sequence reads: CSVSVSFNSPLHF. CDR3 coding DNA: TGCAGCGTTTCGGTCAGCTTTAATTCACCCCTCCACTTT.

The V call is TRBV20-1, the J call TRBJ1-2; the D is unclear. The CDR3 length is 9 residues. The V gene's germline CDR1 is DFQATT and CDR2 SNEGSKA (reference sequence). The CDR3 sequence: CSPLYGYTF. The CDR3 region has the DNA TGCAGCCCCTTATATGGCTACACCTTC.

CDR3 protein: CASRFDRAYEQYF. The DNA for the CDR3 is TGTGCCAGCAGATTCGACAGAGCCTACGAGCAGTACTTC. The V call is TRBV6-7, the J call TRBJ2-7, with a tentative D call TRBD1 (5 bases). TRBV6-7 is flagged as an ORF with uncertain function. V was pared by 6 bases and J by 2 bases, with 11 bases between. The CDR3 is made up of 13 amino acids.

The chain combines TRBV28 with TRBJ2-5; D is unresolved. The CDR3 contains 13 residues. Germline V CDR1 and CDR2: MDHEN, SYDVKM. Trimming cost V 5 bases and J 5 bases, with 12 bases left between them. The CDR3 nucleotides are TGTGCCAGCAGTCCGACACCTCTGGAGACCCAGTACTTC. It yields the protein CASSPTPLETQYF.

This CDR3 reads CASSQGRQEGAGYTF. The CDR3 coding sequence is TGCGCCAGCAGCCAAGGACGCCAGGAGGGTGCTGGCTACACCTTC. This sequence joins TRBV4-1 and TRBJ1-2; no clear D. Trimming shortened V by 1 base and J by 7 bases, and 16 bases separated the two germline ends. This CDR3 contains 15 residues. Germline CDR1 MGHRA, CDR2 YSYEKL.

The rearrangement joins TRBV6-6 to TRBJ2-5; the match to TRBD2 covers 7 bases. Trimming removed 4 bases from V and 4 bases from J; junction bases left unmatched: 12. The CDR3 loop spans 16 amino acids. The germline V gene encodes CDR1 MNHNY and CDR2 SVGAGI (reference sequence). CDR3 residues: CASSFTGLRLRETQYF. The CDR3 DNA reads as TGTGCCAGCAGTTTCACGGGACTAAGGCTCCGAGAGACCCAGTACTTC.

The chain has TRBV13 and TRBJ1-2; weak D call: TRBD1 (5 bases). The CDR3 has 13 amino acids. Germline V lookup: CDR1 PRHDT, CDR2 FYEKMQ (reference sequence). V shed 3 bases and J shed 7 bases, with 12 bases lying between them. The CDR3 nucleotides read TGTGCCAGCAGCTTCACACAGGCGCCTGGCTACACCTTC. This translates into CASSFTQAPGYTF.

The rearrangement uses TRBV5-6 and TRBJ2-7; D unclear. From germline, CDR1 is SGHDT and CDR2 YYEEEE. CDR3 size: 14 residues. Trimming cost V 0 bases and J 3 bases, with 10 bases left between them. The DNA of the CDR3 is TGTGCCAGCAGCTTGGTAATTAGGGACTACGAGCAGTACTTC. Residues: CASSLVIRDYEQYF.

The CDR3 loop is CASSLEGRGPANVLTF. Written as DNA, the CDR3 is TGTGCCAGCAGCTTAGAGGGGAGGGGGCCGGCCAACGTCCTGACTTTC. The rearrangement uses TRBV11-1 and TRBJ2-6; D tentatively reads TRBD1 or TRBD2 (7 bases each). Germline CDR1 SGHAT, CDR2 FQDESV (reference sequence). The length of the CDR3 is 16 residues. V lost 1 base to trimming and J lost 6 bases, with 13 bases between them.